This entry lists 16 T cell receptor beta chains sequenced from one sample in a study of blood T cell repertoires in COVID-19. Sequencing was performed with immunoSEQ multiplex PCR; in TCRdb, only in-frame clones are kept and a portion is missing. The sample contains about 100,000 clones, 75% to 95% of which appear only once. The specimen was peripheral blood. These receptors all stem from a man aged 18 to 29 with acute or convalescent COVID-19.

The V and J genes are TRBV19 and TRBJ1-2; D is unresolved. The CDR3 runs to 14 residues. V lost 1 base and J lost 4, with 10 bases in between. Germline CDR1 reads LNHDA; CDR2 reads SQIVND (reference sequence). The CDR3 here is CASSIVPESYGYTF. DNA for the CDR3: TGTGCCAGTAGTATAGTGCCAGAATCCTATGGCTACACCTTC. Full variable domain (remainder filled in from reference TRBV19 and TRBJ1-2): DGGITQSPKYLFRKEGQNVTLSCEQNLNHDAMYWYRQDPGQGLRLIYYSQIVNDFQKGDIAEGYSVSREKKESFPLTVTSAQKNPTAFYLCASSIVPESYGYTFGSGTRLTVV.

The genes are TRBV7-9 and TRBJ1-2; weak D call: TRBD1 (5 bases). The CDR3 has 14 residues. The germline V gene has CDR1 SEHNR and CDR2 FQNEAQ (reference sequence). Deletions cut 0 bases from V and 2 bases from J, with 7 bases between. CDR3 sequence reads: CASSLAPGNYGYTF. CDR3 nucleotide sequence: TGTGCCAGCAGCTTAGCCCCAGGGAACTATGGCTACACCTTC.

This rearrangement joins TRBV4-2 to TRBJ1-2, with D possibly being TRBD1 (6 bases). Trimming stripped 4 bases from V and 1 base from J, with 13 bases between. The length of the CDR3 is 15 residues. Looked up from germline, CDR1 is LGHNA and CDR2 is YNFKEQ. CDR3 coding DNA: TGTGCCAGCAGCCCGGGGGGCGAACTTAACTATGGCTACACCTTC. Translated: CASSPGGELNYGYTF.

The chain employs TRBV28 and TRBJ2-7, with 7 positions matching TRBD2. V trimming: 6 bases; J trimming: 11 bases; junction bases outside the gene matches: 16. The CDR3 is made up of 14 amino acids. Germline V CDR1 and CDR2: MDHEN, SYDVKM. This CDR3 is CASSPGGPGSGEYF. The CDR3 DNA follows: TGTGCCAGCAGCCCCGGCGGACCCGGGAGCGGGGAGTACTTC.

The chain couples TRBV29-1 to TRBJ1-2; D remains unclear. CDR1 is SQVTM, CDR2 ANQGSEA, per germline. V lost 1 base and J 4 bases, leaving 7 bases between the germline ends. The CDR3 runs 12 residues. CDR3 amino acids: CSVEGASYGYTF. CDR3 in DNA: TGCAGCGTTGAAGGGGCGAGCTATGGCTACACCTTC.

The chain carries TRBV18 and TRBJ2-1; D may be TRBD1 (6 bases). CDR1 and CDR2 (germline): KGHSH, LQKENI. V was shortened by 4 bases and J by 3 bases, with 13 bases between the two germline ends. The CDR3 is made up of 15 amino acids. CDR3 DNA sequence: TGTGCCAGCTCACGGGAAGGACAGCTCTACAATGAGCAGTTCTTC. Translating it yields CASSREGQLYNEQFF.

The CDR3 region is CASSTRTGETQYF. In DNA, the CDR3 is TGTGCCAGCAGCACCCGGACAGGGGAGACCCAGTACTTC. This chain connects TRBV7-7 to TRBJ2-5; 8 nucleotides line up with TRBD1. In germline, CDR1 is SSHAT, CDR2 FNYEAQ (reference sequence). This CDR3 region has 13 residues. V lost 5 bases and J lost 5; bases outside the gene matches: 4.

The chain combines TRBV6-1 with TRBJ1-1; no clear D. The CDR3 length is 15 residues. V was pared by 2 bases and J by 0 bases, with 10 bases between. Germline V gene sequence: CDR1 MNHNS, CDR2 SASEGT. Here the CDR3 reads CASSERLTVNTEAFF. Here the CDR3 DNA reads TGTGCCAGCAGTGAACGACTAACAGTGAACACTGAAGCTTTCTTT.

A few counts support this clone. This chain joins TRBV7-5 and TRBJ2-7; the D segment call TRBD2 is taken from the table without a DNA check. TRBV7-5 is shown as a pseudogene. The CDR3 totals 14 residues. CDR3 sequence reads: CVRSLGLAGLEQYF. The CDR3 coding sequence is TGTGTCAGAAGCTTGGGACTAGCGGGGTTGGAGCAGTACTTC.

The chain uses TRBV5-5 and TRBJ2-3, with TRBD2 identical over 11 bases. Trimming took 1 base from V and 4 from J; bases not matched to a gene: 8. The CDR3 covers 17 residues. Germline V gives CDR1 SGHKS, CDR2 YYEKEE (reference sequence). The CDR3 sequence is CASSLPTSGAGADTQYF. The CDR3 nucleotides read TGTGCCAGCAGCTTGCCGACTAGCGGGGCAGGGGCAGATACGCAGTATTTT. Full variable domain (rest looked up from reference TRBV5-5 and TRBJ2-3): DAGVTQSPTHLIKTRGQQVTLRCSPISGHKSVSWYQQVLGQGPQFIFQYYEKEERGRGNFPDRFSARQFPNYSSELNVNALLLGDSALYLCASSLPTSGAGADTQYFGPGTRLTVL.

The CDR3 DNA follows: TGTGCCAGTAGTCTAAAGAACACTGAAGCTTTCTTT. Amino acid sequence: CASSLKNTEAFF. The rearrangement uses TRBV19 and TRBJ1-1, with D hard to call. This CDR3 spans 12 amino acids. Germline-derived CDR1 and CDR2 are LNHDA and SQIVND (reference sequence). V was pared by 5 bases and J by 1 base, with 5 bases between.

This clone was counted a single time. The chain is built from TRBV12-3 or TRBV12-4 and TRBJ2-5, with D maybe TRBD1 (5 bases). This CDR3 contains 13 residues. Between the trimmed V and J ends, which lost 6 bases and 3 bases, there was a span of 11 bases. CDR3 sequence (DNA): TGTGCCAGCAGATTACAGGTGGAAGAGACCCAGTACTTC. Its translation is CASRLQVEETQYF.

The J gene is TRBJ1-2, the V gene TRBV11-2, with a tentative D call TRBD1 (6 bases). V was cut by 5 bases and J by 2 bases, with 9 bases left in between. The CDR3 length is 13 residues. Germline loops: CDR1 SGHAT, CDR2 FQNNGV. CDR3 sequence (DNA): TGTGCCAGCAGCCCGGACAGAAACTATGGCTACACCTTC. This encodes CASSPDRNYGYTF. Full variable domain (rest looked up from reference TRBV11-2 and TRBJ1-2): EAGVAQSPRYKIIEKRQSVAFWCNPISGHATLYWYQQILGQGPKLLIQFQNNGVVDDSQLPKDRFSAERLKGVDSTLKIQPAKLEDSAVYLCASSPDRNYGYTFGSGTRLTVV.

The chain uses TRBV21-1 and TRBJ2-7; the D call in the table, TRBD2, was not verified against the DNA. TRBV21-1 constitutes a pseudogene. The length of the CDR3 is 14 residues. DNA for the CDR3: TGTGCCAGCAGCAAAGTTGGGGGGATCTACGAGCAGTACTTC. It translates to CASSKVGGIYEQYF.

In its sample, this clone was seen a few times. In DNA, the CDR3 is TGTGCCCTAGGACAGGGGCCGAACACTGAAGCTTTCTTT. This sequence encodes CALGQGPNTEAFF. The chain employs TRBV30 and TRBJ1-1; 9 bases are a match to TRBD1. V dropped 8 bases and J dropped 1; count of bases not matched to a gene: 5. The germline V gene has CDR1 GTSNPN and CDR2 SVGIG (reference sequence). The CDR3 spans 13 residues.

The rearrangement links TRBV29-1 to TRBJ2-1; D gene ambiguous. CDR1 SQVTM and CDR2 ANQGSEA come from the germline V gene. This CDR3 comprises 12 residues. With 7 bases removed from V and 10 bases from J, the gap between germline ends came to 17 bases. CDR3 in amino acids: CSATDLKMEQFF. The CDR3 DNA follows: TGCAGCGCCACAGACCTTAAGATGGAGCAGTTCTTC.